This is a list of T cell receptor beta chains from one sample in a study of spatial heterogeneity in lung cancer. One entry per CDR3 protein results from TCRdb running MiXCR on the 5' RACE reads. This table holds about 20,000 distinct CDR3 sequences, about 9.1% found once. This specimen was PBMCs, taken at follow-up. The receptors originated from a female donor with early-stage non-small cell lung cancer. The CDR3 runs from the conserved cysteine through the conserved F or W. The order of the fields is J gene, V gene, clone size, D gene, CDR3 protein, CDR3 DNA. The D gene is left open where the match is weak. Only some rows state a clone size, as once, few, many or a class for expanded clones.

j_call: TRBJ2-2
v_call: TRBV7-9
clone_size: many
d_call: TRBD2
cdr3_aa: CASSLTSGNTGELFF
cdr3_nt: TGTGCCAGCAGCTTAACTAGCGGGAACACCGGGGAGCTGTTTTTT

j_call: TRBJ2-1
v_call: TRBV20-1
clone_size: medium-sized
d_call: TRBD2
cdr3_aa: CSAKKRLAANPEQFF
cdr3_nt: TGCAGTGCCAAAAAAAGACTAGCGGCCAACCCTGAGCAGTTCTTC

j_call: TRBJ1-5
v_call: TRBV7-2
clone_size: many
d_call: .
cdr3_aa: CASSLMGGNQPQHF
cdr3_nt: TGTGCCAGCAGCTTAATGGGAGGCAATCAGCCCCAGCATTTT

j_call: TRBJ2-5
v_call: TRBV2
clone_size: many
d_call: .
cdr3_aa: CASGRTPPQETQYF
cdr3_nt: TGTGCCAGCGGTAGGACGCCCCCGCAAGAGACCCAGTACTTC

j_call: TRBJ1-1
v_call: TRBV5-8
clone_size: .
d_call: TRBD1
cdr3_aa: CASSQPQGGNTEAFF
cdr3_nt: TGTGCCAGCAGCCAACCACAGGGGGGGAACACTGAAGCTTTCTTT

j_call: TRBJ2-1
v_call: TRBV20-1
clone_size: .
d_call: TRBD2
cdr3_aa: CSADLSGRSPYNEQFF
cdr3_nt: TGCAGTGCGGATCTTAGCGGGAGAAGTCCCTACAATGAGCAGTTCTTC

j_call: TRBJ2-1
v_call: TRBV4-2
clone_size: many
d_call: TRBD2
cdr3_aa: CASSQGEGLKFF
cdr3_nt: TGTGCCAGCAGCCAGGGGGAGGGTCTTAAGTTCTTC

j_call: TRBJ2-5
v_call: TRBV6-2/TRBV6-3
clone_size: many
d_call: TRBD2
cdr3_aa: CASSFGLAGGETQYF
cdr3_nt: TGTGCCAGCAGTTTCGGACTAGCGGGGGGAGAGACCCAGTACTTC

j_call: TRBJ1-6
v_call: TRBV11-1
clone_size: few
d_call: TRBD1
cdr3_aa: CASSLSTGEGPLHF
cdr3_nt: TGTGCCAGCAGCCTGTCGACAGGGGAAGGGCCCCTCCACTTT

j_call: TRBJ2-1
v_call: TRBV9
clone_size: many
d_call: TRBD2
cdr3_aa: CASTRGGEYNEQFF
cdr3_nt: TGTGCCAGCACACGCGGGGGAGAGTACAATGAGCAGTTCTTC

j_call: TRBJ1-2
v_call: TRBV14
clone_size: few
d_call: .
cdr3_aa: CASSQESGWLYGYTF
cdr3_nt: TGTGCCAGCAGCCAAGAGTCGGGGTGGCTTTATGGCTACACCTTC

j_call: TRBJ1-6
v_call: TRBV6-5
clone_size: many
d_call: TRBD1
cdr3_aa: CASRLVQGDSPLHF
cdr3_nt: TGTGCCAGCAGGCTGGTGCAGGGGGATTCACCCCTCCACTTT

j_call: TRBJ2-2
v_call: TRBV7-7
clone_size: many
d_call: TRBD1
cdr3_aa: CASSVGQGSTGELFF
cdr3_nt: TGTGCTAGCAGCGTGGGACAGGGTTCCACCGGGGAGCTGTTTTTT

j_call: TRBJ1-4
v_call: TRBV2
clone_size: many
d_call: TRBD1
cdr3_aa: CASSIQGLGEKLFF
cdr3_nt: TGTGCCAGCAGTATACAGGGGTTGGGGGAAAAACTGTTTTTT

j_call: TRBJ2-1
v_call: TRBV7-2
clone_size: .
d_call: .
cdr3_aa: CASSSDWSSYNEQFF
cdr3_nt: TGTGCCAGCAGCTCCGACTGGAGCTCCTACAATGAGCAGTTCTTC

j_call: TRBJ1-5
v_call: TRBV3-1
clone_size: many
d_call: .
cdr3_aa: CASSQSGTYSNQPQHF
cdr3_nt: TGTGCCAGCAGCCAATCCGGGACCTATAGCAATCAGCCCCAGCATTTT

j_call: TRBJ1-2
v_call: TRBV11-2
clone_size: many
d_call: .
cdr3_aa: CASSLEGAVNYGYTF
cdr3_nt: TGTGCCAGCAGCTTAGAAGGTGCTGTGAACTATGGCTACACCTTC

j_call: TRBJ2-1
v_call: TRBV7-6
clone_size: many
d_call: TRBD2
cdr3_aa: CASSVSGGALGEQFF
cdr3_nt: TGTGCCAGCAGCGTTAGCGGGGGGGCCCTTGGTGAGCAGTTCTTC

j_call: TRBJ1-4
v_call: TRBV11-2
clone_size: many
d_call: TRBD1
cdr3_aa: CASSAQRTGTGKEKLFF
cdr3_nt: TGTGCCAGCAGCGCCCAGCGAACCGGGACAGGGAAAGAAAAACTGTTTTTT

j_call: TRBJ1-5
v_call: TRBV19
clone_size: many
d_call: .
cdr3_aa: CASSPRGYSNQPQHF
cdr3_nt: TGTGCCAGTAGTCCACGGGGGTATAGCAATCAGCCCCAGCATTTT

j_call: TRBJ2-1
v_call: TRBV11-2
clone_size: many
d_call: .
cdr3_aa: CASSLERGTGEFF
cdr3_nt: TGTGCCAGCAGCTTAGAACGGGGAACAGGCGAGTTCTTC

j_call: TRBJ2-3
v_call: TRBV29-1
clone_size: many
d_call: .
cdr3_aa: CSVIRFADTQYF
cdr3_nt: TGCAGCGTGATCCGGTTTGCAGATACGCAGTATTTT

j_call: TRBJ2-3
v_call: TRBV4-3
clone_size: many
d_call: TRBD2
cdr3_aa: CASSHLGLAGETDTQYF
cdr3_nt: TGCGCCAGCAGCCACCTTGGACTAGCGGGGGAAACAGATACGCAGTATTTT